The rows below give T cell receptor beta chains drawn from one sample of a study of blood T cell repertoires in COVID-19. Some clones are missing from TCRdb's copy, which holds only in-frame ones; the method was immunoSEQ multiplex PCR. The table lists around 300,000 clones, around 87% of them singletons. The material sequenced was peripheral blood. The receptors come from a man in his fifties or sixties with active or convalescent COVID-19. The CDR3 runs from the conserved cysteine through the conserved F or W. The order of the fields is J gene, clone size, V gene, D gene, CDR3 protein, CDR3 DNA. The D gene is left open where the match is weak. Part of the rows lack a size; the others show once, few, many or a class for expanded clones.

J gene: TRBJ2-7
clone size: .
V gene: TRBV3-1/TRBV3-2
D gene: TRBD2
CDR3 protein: CASSHVGGGAYEQYF
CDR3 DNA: TGTGCCAGCAGCCATGTAGGCGGGGGGGCCTACGAGCAGTACTTC

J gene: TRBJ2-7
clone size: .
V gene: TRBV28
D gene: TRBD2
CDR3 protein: CASSLGTTPGEQYF
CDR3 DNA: TGTGCCAGCAGTTTGGGGACTACCCCGGGCGAGCAGTACTTC

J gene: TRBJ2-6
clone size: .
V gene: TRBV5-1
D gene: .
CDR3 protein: CASSFGQQSWGANVLTF
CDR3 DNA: TGCGCCAGCAGCTTCGGACAACAATCGTGGGGGGCCAACGTCCTGACTTTC

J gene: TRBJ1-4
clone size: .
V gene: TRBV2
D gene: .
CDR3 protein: CASTQEGVRVEKLFF
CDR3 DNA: TGTGCCAGCACCCAAGAGGGGGTACGGGTTGAAAAACTGTTTTTT

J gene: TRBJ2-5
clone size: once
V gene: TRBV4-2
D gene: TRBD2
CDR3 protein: CASSQEGLAGLGETQYF
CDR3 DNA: TGTGCCAGCAGCCAAGAGGGACTAGCGGGACTAGGGGAGACCCAGTACTTC

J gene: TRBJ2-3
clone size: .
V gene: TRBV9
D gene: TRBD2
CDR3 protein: CASSHPTSGRASTDTQYF
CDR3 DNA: TGTGCCAGCAGCCACCCGACTAGCGGGAGGGCCTCCACAGATACGCAGTATTTT

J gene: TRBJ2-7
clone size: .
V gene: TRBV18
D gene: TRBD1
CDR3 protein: CASSLIRGREQYF
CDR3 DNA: TGTGCCAGCTCACTTATCAGGGGGCGCGAGCAGTACTTC

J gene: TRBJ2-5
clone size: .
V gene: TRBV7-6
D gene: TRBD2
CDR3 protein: CASSLSPGLAPQETQYF
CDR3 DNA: TGTGCCAGCAGCTTAAGCCCGGGACTAGCGCCTCAAGAGACCCAGTACTTC

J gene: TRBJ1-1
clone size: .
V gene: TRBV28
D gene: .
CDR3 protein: CASSAAGSRDTEAFF
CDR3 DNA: TGTGCCAGCAGTGCGGCCGGGTCTCGAGACACTGAAGCTTTCTTT

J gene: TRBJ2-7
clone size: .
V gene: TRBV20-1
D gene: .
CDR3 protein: CSASNNYEQYF
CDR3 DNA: TGCAGTGCTAGTAACAACTACGAGCAGTACTTC

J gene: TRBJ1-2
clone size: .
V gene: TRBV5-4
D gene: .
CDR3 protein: CASRSLGIWHSYTF
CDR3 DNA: TGTGCCAGCAGATCTCTTGGCATCTGGCACAGCTACACCTTC

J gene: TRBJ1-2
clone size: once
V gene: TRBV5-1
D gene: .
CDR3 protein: CASSPDSQYGYTF
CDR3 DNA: TGCGCCAGCAGCCCGGACAGCCAATATGGCTACACCTTC

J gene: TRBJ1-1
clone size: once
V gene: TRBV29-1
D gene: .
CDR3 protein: CSVNRDTLNTEAFF
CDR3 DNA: TGCAGCGTTAACAGGGACACTCTAAACACTGAAGCTTTCTTT

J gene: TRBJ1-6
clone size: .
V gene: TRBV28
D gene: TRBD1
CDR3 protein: CASSLTDRGVNSPLHF
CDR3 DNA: TGTGCCAGCAGTTTAACTGACAGGGGTGTCAATTCACCCCTCCACTTT

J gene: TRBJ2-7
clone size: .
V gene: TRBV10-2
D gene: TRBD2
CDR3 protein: CASRKSGRSHNSYEQYF
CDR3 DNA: TGCGCCAGCAGAAAAAGCGGGAGGTCTCACAACTCCTACGAGCAGTACTTC

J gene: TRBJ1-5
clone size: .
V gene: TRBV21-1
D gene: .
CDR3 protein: CASSNRDRGFLSNQPQHF
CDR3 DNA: TGTGCCAGCAGCAACCGGGACAGGGGGTTTCTTAGCAATCAGCCCCAGCATTTT

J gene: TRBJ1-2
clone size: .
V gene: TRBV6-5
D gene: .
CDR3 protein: CASSYSAGFNYGYTF
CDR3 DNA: TGTGCCAGCAGTTACTCAGCAGGGTTTAACTATGGCTACACCTTC

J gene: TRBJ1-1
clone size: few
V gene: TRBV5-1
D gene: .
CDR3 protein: CASSLDSDTEAFF
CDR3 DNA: TGCGCCAGCAGCTTGGACTCGGACACTGAAGCTTTCTTT

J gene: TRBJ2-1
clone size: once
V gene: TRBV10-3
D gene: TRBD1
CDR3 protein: CAISDRQGLYNEQFF
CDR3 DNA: TGTGCCATCAGTGACCGACAGGGCCTCTACAATGAGCAGTTCTTC

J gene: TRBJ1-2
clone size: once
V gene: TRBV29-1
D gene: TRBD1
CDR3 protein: CSVEGTGDSNYGYTF
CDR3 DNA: TGCAGCGTTGAAGGGACAGGGGACTCAAACTATGGCTACACCTTC

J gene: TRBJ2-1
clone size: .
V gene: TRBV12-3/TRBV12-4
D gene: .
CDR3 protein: CASSRDIEQFF
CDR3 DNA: TGTGCCAGCAGTCGGGACATCGAGCAGTTCTTC

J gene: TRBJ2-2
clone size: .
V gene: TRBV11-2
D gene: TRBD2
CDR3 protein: CASSRGTSGNTGELFF
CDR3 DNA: TGTGCCAGCAGCAGAGGGACTAGCGGGAACACCGGGGAGCTGTTTTTT

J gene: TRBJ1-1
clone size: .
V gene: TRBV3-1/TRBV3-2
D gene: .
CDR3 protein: CASSQGLGNTEAFF
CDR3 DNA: TGTGCCAGCAGCCAAGGGCTTGGGAACACTGAAGCTTTCTTT

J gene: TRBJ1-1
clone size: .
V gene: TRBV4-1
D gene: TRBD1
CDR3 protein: CASSQGGQGQFAFF
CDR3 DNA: TGCGCCAGCAGCCAAGGGGGACAGGGGCAGTTTGCTTTCTTT

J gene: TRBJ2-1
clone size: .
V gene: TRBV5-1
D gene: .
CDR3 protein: CASSLTSSHEQFF
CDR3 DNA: TGCGCCAGCAGCTTAACTAGCAGCCATGAGCAGTTCTTC

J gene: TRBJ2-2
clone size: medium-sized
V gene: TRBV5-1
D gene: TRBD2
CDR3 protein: CASSSGGPTGELFF
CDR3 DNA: TGCGCCAGCAGCTCGGGAGGGCCCACCGGGGAGCTGTTTTTT

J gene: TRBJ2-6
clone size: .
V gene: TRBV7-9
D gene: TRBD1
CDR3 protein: CASSSGQGATNVLTF
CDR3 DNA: TGTGCCAGCAGCTCAGGACAGGGGGCGACCAACGTCCTGACTTTC

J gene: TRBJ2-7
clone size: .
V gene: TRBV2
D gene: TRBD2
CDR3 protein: CASSGDYGEQYF
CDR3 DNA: TGTGCCAGCAGTGGGGACTATGGCGAGCAGTACTTC

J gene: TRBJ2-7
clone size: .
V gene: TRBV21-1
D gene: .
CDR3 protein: CASTKHYGTGGMIASYEQYF
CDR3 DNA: TGTGCCAGCACCAAACACTACGGGACAGGGGGTATGATCGCATCCTACGAGCAGTACTTC